A single sample gave rise to the 14 T cell receptor beta chains below, sequenced in a study of T-cell memory formation after mild COVID-19 (dated by TCRdb to the early 2020s). The library was generated by 5' RACE. TCRdb names Illumina NovaSeq 6000 as the instrument used. TCRdb reanalyzed the raw reads on its own, using fastp at Q25 for trimming and MiXCR for clone calling, and kept in-frame beta chains. Each entry is one CDR3 protein sequence, shown with its most common DNA and genes. The sample data list about 57,000 distinct CDR3 sequences, and 9% to 15% of these were observed just once. The ten most abundant clones make up about 25% of the sample. The sample was PBMCs or a T cell subset sorted from them (not recorded which). The receptors shown here come from a man aged 18 to 30 who had mild COVID-19 (a few samples of this study predate the infection). The sample titles of this study are shuffled in the database, so cell type and time point are left out; the donor was told from shared clones.

This clonotype was seen many times. The V call is TRBV20-1, the J call TRBJ2-1; D may be TRBD2 (5 bases). V was clipped by 0 bases and J by 0 bases, with 9 bases between them. CDR3 length: 15 amino acids. Germline V CDR1 and CDR2: DFQATT, SNEGSKA (reference sequence). For the CDR3, the DNA is TGCAGTGCTAGAGATGTGGGGAGCTCCTACAATGAGCAGTTCTTC. Translation gives CSARDVGSSYNEQFF.

This clonotype was picked up a small number of times. V is TRBV7-6 and J is TRBJ2-5; TRBD2 matches 8 bases. This CDR3 is 15 amino acids long. Germline assignment: CDR1 SGHVS and CDR2 FNYEAQ. The ends lost 3 bases at V and 4 bases at J; junction bases unmatched: 7. CDR3 residues: CASSFGGGIAETQYF. The CDR3 DNA reads as TGTGCCAGCAGCTTTGGCGGGGGGATAGCAGAGACCCAGTACTTC.

A few counts support this clonotype. The chain has TRBV12-3 or TRBV12-4 and TRBJ1-1; D is uncertain. V was clipped by 5 bases and J by 8 bases, with 18 bases between them. There are 14 residues in the CDR3. The CDR3 DNA follows: TGTGCCAGCAGTAGGACGGACTGGGATGGGGAAGCTTTCTTT. Translated, it gives CASSRTDWDGEAFF.

The rearrangement links TRBV6-6 to TRBJ2-3; 13 bases are a match to TRBD2. After removal of 2 bases from V and 1 base from J, the junction contained 0 bases not matched to a gene. Germline CDR1 is MNHNY and CDR2 is SVGAGI (reference sequence). CDR3 size: 16 residues. The DNA for the CDR3 is TGTGCCAGCAGTTACGGACTAGCGGGGGGCACAGATACGCAGTATTTT. This gives the protein CASSYGLAGGTDTQYF.

This clonotype was observed a few times. This is likely a read error, given that the CDR3 carries no conserved phenylalanine or tryptophan at its end. This chain connects TRBV6-5 to TRBJ1-2, with D uncertain. The germline V and J ends were trimmed by 5 bases and 5 bases, with 9 bases remaining between them. This CDR3 has 12 amino acids. Germline V gives CDR1 MNHEY, CDR2 SVGAGI. The CDR3 is CASSQLGYGYTL. The CDR3 region has the DNA TGTGCCAGCAGTCAACTGGGGTATGGCTACACCCTC.

This clonotype was recorded a few times. This chain links TRBV4-2 with TRBJ2-1; 7 bases line up with TRBD1. V lost 0 bases to trimming and J lost 5 bases; unmatched junction nucleotides: 13. Per germline, CDR1 LGHNA and CDR2 YNFKEQ. CDR3 size: 18 residues. The CDR3 nucleotides read TGTGCCAGCAGCCAAGATGTCCTGAGCAGGGGGTTGGACAATGAGCAGTTCTTC. This sequence encodes CASSQDVLSRGLDNEQFF.

This chain joins TRBV3-1 and TRBJ2-5, with D perhaps matching TRBD2 (5 bases). The germline V and J ends were trimmed by 3 bases and 5 bases, with 19 bases remaining between them. CDR1 LGHDT and CDR2 YNNKEL come from the germline V gene (reference sequence). The CDR3 is made up of 16 amino acids. CDR3 amino acids: CASSHYSGRGQETQYF. CDR3 nucleotide sequence: TGTGCCAGCAGCCATTACAGCGGTCGAGGCCAGGAGACCCAGTACTTC.

The chain links TRBV9 to TRBJ2-7; D ambiguous. The CDR3 contains 13 residues. Germline-derived CDR1 and CDR2 are SGDLS and YYNGEE. V lost 4 bases and J 11 bases, leaving 19 bases between the germline ends. DNA of the CDR3: TGTGCCAGCAGCCGAGACGGTTCTACGAAGGAGTACTTC. Amino acids: CASSRDGSTKEYF.

The chain combines TRBV12-3 or TRBV12-4 with TRBJ1-2, with TRBD1 as a possible D gene (5 bases). V was shortened by 3 bases and J by 7 bases, with 12 bases between the two germline ends. CDR3 size: 13 residues. The CDR3 sequence is CASSFSSGLGYTF. The CDR3, as DNA: TGTGCCAGCAGTTTTAGTTCGGGGCTTGGCTACACCTTC.

V is TRBV5-6 and J is TRBJ1-1; D is unresolved. The CDR3 runs 16 residues. Deletions cut 1 base from V and 4 bases from J, with 17 bases between. Germline V gene data show CDR1 as SGHDT and CDR2 as YYEEEE. The CDR3 sequence: CASSLRLDLSVTEAFF. The DNA of the CDR3 is TGTGCCAGCAGCTTGAGGCTAGATTTGTCCGTCACTGAAGCTTTCTTT.

This clonotype was detected a few times. The chain links TRBV18 to TRBJ1-1; TRBD1 agrees at 8 bases. The length of the CDR3 is 12 residues. Germline loops: CDR1 KGHSH, CDR2 LQKENI. V was clipped by 3 bases and J by 11 bases; unmatched bases: 5. The CDR3 region is CASSPPRTGAFF. The CDR3 nucleotides read TGTGCCAGCTCACCGCCCAGGACAGGGGCTTTCTTT.

The chain recombines TRBV6-5 with TRBJ1-2, with D perhaps TRBD1 (5 bases). The CDR3 length is 13 residues. The V end lost 6 bases, the J end lost 6 bases, and 14 bases lay between the germline ends. Germline V gene data show CDR1 as MNHEY and CDR2 as SVGAGI. The chain's CDR3 is CASSRDRSDGYTF. The DNA of the CDR3 is TGTGCCAGCAGCCGGGACCGATCTGATGGCTACACCTTC.

The genes are TRBV20-1 and TRBJ2-3; the match to TRBD2 covers 11 bases. CDR3 length: 16 residues. Per the germline V gene, CDR1 is DFQATT and CDR2 is SNEGSKA (reference sequence). V shed 5 bases, J shed 6 bases, and the junction held 13 bases outside the gene matches. The CDR3 sequence is CSAPQLAGAYGDTQYF. CDR3 in DNA: TGCAGTGCTCCCCAACTAGCGGGGGCGTACGGGGATACGCAGTATTTT.

Remarks on this clonotype: It may be a read error: a sequence one base away is much more abundant. The chain carries TRBV7-2 and TRBJ2-7; TRBD1 is a possible D gene (5 bases). This CDR3 is built from 14 residues. Germline V CDR1 and CDR2: SGHTA, FQGNSA. CDR3 nucleotides: TGTTCCAGCAGCTTAGGGGCAGGTCCTTGGGAGCAGTACGTC. Residues: CSSSLGAGPWEQYV.